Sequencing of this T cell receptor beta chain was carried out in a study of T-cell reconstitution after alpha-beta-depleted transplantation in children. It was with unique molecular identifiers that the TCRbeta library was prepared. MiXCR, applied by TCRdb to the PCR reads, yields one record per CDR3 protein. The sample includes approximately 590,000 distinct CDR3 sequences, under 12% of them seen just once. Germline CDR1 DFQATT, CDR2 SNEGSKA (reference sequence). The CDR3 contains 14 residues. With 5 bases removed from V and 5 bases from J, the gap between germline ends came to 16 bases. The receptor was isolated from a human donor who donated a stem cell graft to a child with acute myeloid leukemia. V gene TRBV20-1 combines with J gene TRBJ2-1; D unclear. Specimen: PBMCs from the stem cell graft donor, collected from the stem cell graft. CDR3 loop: CSASRAPRDNEQFF. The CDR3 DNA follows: TGCAGTGCTTCCCGGGCCCCTCGCGACAATGAGCAGTTCTTC.